These 14 T cell receptor beta chains came from one sample sequenced in a study of human T cells and chemical hapten exposure. TCRdb itself ran the RACE reads through MiXCR, one entry per CDR3 protein. The sample lists about 45,000 distinct CDR3 sequences; about 4.1% were seen once. This sample's time point: healthy volunteer bleed at 2 weeks. Extraction of total RNA was performed on unfractionated whole blood. The sequencing input was whole blood. These receptors all stem from a human donor in good health. Some clones in this sample may be carry-over from other donors' samples.

This clonotype was counted many times. The chain uses TRBV3-1 and TRBJ2-2, with D perhaps assigned TRBD1 or TRBD2 (5 bases each). Trimming stripped 3 bases from V and 5 bases from J, with 22 bases between. Germline V gene lookup returns CDR1 LGHDT and CDR2 YNNKEL (reference sequence). The CDR3 runs 18 residues. CDR3 residues: CASSHRDGSRGSTGELFF. DNA of the CDR3: TGTGCCAGCAGCCACCGGGACGGCTCCCGGGGAAGTACCGGGGAGCTGTTTTTT.

Points on this clonotype: Because the CDR3's place on the DNA is in doubt, the DNA is left out and the CDR3 is given as listed by TCRdb. The V gene is TRBV5-6, the J gene TRBJ1-5; TRBD1 reflects the table's D call only, with no check against the DNA. The germline CDR1 and CDR2 sequences are SGHDT and YYEEEE. The CDR3 adds up to 14 amino acids, both ends counted. The CDR3 spells CASSFRGRLGPQHF.

This clonotype was picked up a small number of times. CDR3 in amino acids: CASSLSATGELFF. The CDR3 coding sequence is TGTGCCAGCAGTTTGTCCGCCACCGGGGAGCTGTTTTTT. The gene calls are TRBV6-6 and TRBJ2-2, with D uncertain. Germline V gene sequence: CDR1 MNHNY, CDR2 SVGAGI (reference sequence). The CDR3 is made up of 13 amino acids. Trimming removed 4 bases at V and 4 bases at J, with 7 bases between.

This clonotype was observed a handful of times. This sequence joins TRBV10-3 and TRBJ2-5; 7 bases are a match to TRBD1. J was trimmed by 2 bases and V by 6 bases; bases with no gene match: 3. Germline-derived CDR1 and CDR2 are ENHRY and SYGVKD. The CDR3 has 13 amino acids. For the CDR3, the DNA is TGTGCCATCAGCAACAGGGGTCAAGAGACCCAGTACTTC. Translation gives CAISNRGQETQYF.

This clonotype was seen at least ten times. V and J are TRBV29-1 and TRBJ1-5; D perhaps matches TRBD1 (6 bases). This CDR3 is 16 amino acids long. Trimming shortened V by 6 bases and J by 0 bases, and 18 bases separated the two germline ends. Germline assignment: CDR1 SQVTM and CDR2 ANQGSEA. The CDR3 loop reads CSVNRTEFYSNQPQHF. CDR3 coding DNA: TGCAGCGTGAACAGGACAGAGTTCTATAGCAATCAGCCCCAGCATTTT.

This clonotype was recorded at least ten times. The rearrangement links TRBV4-1 to TRBJ1-1, with D perhaps matching TRBD1 (6 bases). The CDR3 has 16 amino acids. V lost 0 bases to trimming and J lost 1 base, with 12 bases between them. Germline V gives CDR1 MGHRA, CDR2 YSYEKL. CDR3 DNA sequence: TGCGCCAGCAGCCAAGAGTCGAGCAGGGGGAACACTGAAGCTTTCTTT. Its translation is CASSQESSRGNTEAFF.

This clonotype showed up many times. The rearrangement links TRBV5-1 to TRBJ1-5, with 9 positions matching TRBD1. CDR3 length equals 14 residues. V lost 4 bases to trimming and J lost 9 bases; unmatched junction nucleotides: 8. CDR1 and CDR2 (germline): SGHRS, YFSETQ. The CDR3 spells CASSLEGQGLPQHF. The CDR3 bases are TGCGCCAGCAGCCTGGAGGGACAGGGCTTGCCCCAGCATTTT.

This clonotype was seen many times. This chain connects TRBV20-1 to TRBJ2-3; D may match TRBD1 or TRBD2 (5 bases each). The CDR3 has 15 amino acids. Trimming cost V 7 bases and J 0 bases, with 17 bases left between them. Looked up from germline, CDR1 is DFQATT and CDR2 is SNEGSKA (reference sequence). The CDR3 coding sequence is TGCAGTGTTTCCGGGACCCTCCTTAGCACAGATACGCAGTATTTT. Its protein product is CSVSGTLLSTDTQYF.

This clonotype has a count of ten or more. The chain combines TRBV5-1 with TRBJ2-3, with 7 nucleotides matching TRBD1. The germline CDR1 and CDR2 sequences are SGHRS and YFSETQ. The CDR3 has 14 residues. After removal of 4 bases from V and 6 bases from J, the junction contained 8 bases not matched to a gene. In DNA, the CDR3 is TGCGCCAGCAGCACGGAACAGGGGTTTGATACGCAGTATTTT. Protein: CASSTEQGFDTQYF.

The chain employs TRBV11-3 and TRBJ2-5, with TRBD1 matching over 7 bases. The ends lost 5 bases at V and 2 bases at J; junction bases unmatched: 5. The CDR3 has 14 amino acids. Germline V gene lookup returns CDR1 SGHNT and CDR2 YENEEA. The CDR3 protein is CASSNWGQQETQYF. The CDR3 nucleotides read TGTGCCAGCAGCAATTGGGGACAGCAAGAGACCCAGTACTTC.

This clonotype was counted at least ten times. V is TRBV20-1 and J is TRBJ2-7; 16 bases match TRBD2. Looked up from germline, CDR1 is DFQATT and CDR2 is SNEGSKA (reference sequence). This CDR3 comprises 20 residues. V shed 6 bases, J shed 5 bases, and the junction held 22 bases outside the gene matches. CDR3 nucleotides: TGCAGTGCCCAGGAACAACGTCCCGGGACTAGCGGGAGGGCCTGGAACGAGCAGTACTTC. Protein product: CSAQEQRPGTSGRAWNEQYF.

Only a few counts were recorded for this clonotype. The chain links TRBV29-1 to TRBJ2-5; D unresolved. V gave up 6 bases and J gave up 1 base, with 9 bases separating them. The V gene's germline CDR1 is SQVTM and CDR2 ANQGSEA. The CDR3 spans 12 residues. The CDR3 DNA reads TGCAGCGTAAACCGGGTCCAAGAGACCCAGTACTTC. Residues: CSVNRVQETQYF.

There are many counts of this clonotype. CDR3 coding DNA: TGCGCCAGCAGCCGGGGACAGGACGAGCAGTACTTC. It specifies CASSRGQDEQYF. V and J are TRBV4-1 and TRBJ2-7; 8 nucleotides agree with TRBD1. The V gene's germline CDR1 is MGHRA and CDR2 YSYEKL. The CDR3 has 12 residues. Trimming at V came to 4 bases and at J to 5 bases, leaving 1 base not matched to a gene.

This clonotype was seen repeatedly, ten times or more. This chain links TRBV25-1 with TRBJ2-5; weak D call: TRBD2 (5 bases). The V end lost 5 bases, the J end lost 7 bases, and 17 bases lay between the germline ends. Germline V gene data show CDR1 as MGHDK and CDR2 as SYGVNS. CDR3 size: 14 residues. The CDR3 nucleotides are TGTGCCAGCAGTCCCCTGAACCGGGATGGGACCCAGTACTTC. It codes for CASSPLNRDGTQYF.